The 23 T cell receptor beta chains listed next were all sequenced from one sample in a study of T cells in Graves' hyperthyroidism and ophthalmopathy. The TCR beta CDR3 regions underwent amplification using RNA transcripts as the source. With the HTBI primer set, the TCR CDR3 went through a first round of RT-PCR. Via MiXCR, TCRdb re-called the multiplex PCR reads, giving one row per CDR3 protein. This sample yields approximately 690,000 distinct CDR3 sequences, of which less than 25% are seen a single time; under 35% belongs to the top ten. Material: blood. These receptors all stem from a man under 40 with Graves' ophthalmopathy.

The chain joins TRBV2 to TRBJ2-7, with a tentative D call TRBD2 (6 bases). In germline, CDR1 is SNHLY, CDR2 FYNNEI. Trimming took 7 bases from V and 5 from J, leaving 18 bases between them. This CDR3 is built from 14 residues. CDR3 nucleotides: TGTGCCAGCACAACTAGCAGAAGTAGTAACGAGCAGTACTTC. Its protein is CASTTSRSSNEQYF.

This chain links TRBV12-3 or TRBV12-4 with TRBJ2-7; D not resolved. The CDR3 extends over 14 amino acids. V shed 5 bases and J shed 1 base, with 12 bases lying between them. The CDR3 DNA reads as TGTGCCAGCAGTCAAGACGGGCCATCCTACGAGCAGTACTTC. This sequence encodes CASSQDGPSYEQYF.

The chain joins TRBV27 to TRBJ2-3; 7 positions match TRBD1. V dropped 0 bases and J dropped 6; count of bases not matched to a gene: 6. Germline V CDR1 and CDR2: MNHEY, SMNVEV (reference sequence). This CDR3 region has 15 residues. CDR3 in amino acids: CASSLSRDRSDTQYF. CDR3 coding DNA: TGTGCCAGCAGTTTATCCCGGGACAGAAGCGATACGCAGTATTTT.

This clonotype showed up many times. J is TRBJ1-2 and V is TRBV7-9; D remains unclear. Trimming took 3 bases from V and 6 from J, leaving 8 bases between them. CDR1 is SEHNR, CDR2 FQNEAQ, per germline (reference sequence). The length of the CDR3 is 12 residues. The CDR3 reads CASSFEHDGYTF. The CDR3 DNA sequence: TGTGCCAGCAGCTTCGAACATGATGGCTACACCTTC.

This chain uses TRBV28 with TRBJ2-3, with 12 bases matching TRBD2. Germline CDR1 is MDHEN and CDR2 is SYDVKM. The CDR3 has 15 amino acids. V lost 7 bases, J lost 4 bases, and 6 bases stayed unmatched. CDR3 coding DNA: TGTGCCAGCAAGACTAGCGGGAGCTGGGCAGATACGCAGTATTTT. This gives the protein CASKTSGSWADTQYF. The full variable domain, completed using reference TRBV28 and TRBJ2-3, is DVKVTQSSRYLVKRTGEKVFLECVQDMDHENMFWYRQDPGLGLRLIYFSYDVKMKEKGDIPEGYSVSREKKERFSLILESASTNQTSMYLCASKTSGSWADTQYFGPGTRLTVL.

The chain joins TRBV18 to TRBJ1-2; 10 bases match TRBD1. Germline V CDR1 and CDR2: KGHSH, LQKENI. The CDR3 length is 15 residues. V lost 3 bases, J lost 4 bases, and 5 bases stayed unmatched. CDR3 sequence reads: CASSPPTGGAYGYTF. Here the CDR3 DNA reads TGTGCCAGCTCACCCCCGACAGGGGGCGCCTATGGCTACACCTTC.

This clonotype was observed many times. This chain links TRBV30 with TRBJ1-5; unclear D gene. The V gene lost 1 base and the J gene lost 5 bases, with 6 bases spanning the gap. This CDR3 is built from 12 residues. Germline assignment: CDR1 GTSNPN and CDR2 SVGIG (reference sequence). Written as DNA, the CDR3 is TGTGCCTGGAGTGGAGGCCATCAGCCCCAGCATTTT. Translating it yields CAWSGGHQPQHF.

The chain has TRBV30 and TRBJ2-1, with D perhaps matching TRBD2 (6 bases). Germline CDR1 is GTSNPN and CDR2 is SVGIG (reference sequence). Trimming pared 2 bases from V and 1 base from J, leaving 9 bases between. This CDR3 has 14 amino acids. The CDR3 region is CAWSPGTSYNEQFF. The CDR3 coding sequence is TGTGCCTGGAGTCCCGGGACTTCCTACAATGAGCAGTTCTTC.

A few counts support this clonotype. This rearrangement joins TRBV7-3 to TRBJ1-1; unclear D gene. V gave up 5 bases and J gave up 7 bases, with 14 bases separating them. The germline CDR1 and CDR2 sequences are SGHTA and FQGTGA. This CDR3 region has 13 residues. The DNA for the CDR3 is TGTGCCAGCAGCCCGCCCCACGGGCTTGAAGCTTTCTTT. It encodes CASSPPHGLEAFF.

The chain joins TRBV4-3 to TRBJ2-1; D unclear. Germline CDR1 LGHNA, CDR2 YSLEER. This CDR3 has 12 amino acids. Trimming took 1 base from V and 7 from J, leaving 5 bases between them. The CDR3 spells CASSQVQNEQFF. Here the CDR3 DNA reads TGCGCCAGCAGCCAAGTGCAGAATGAGCAGTTCTTC.

This clonotype was seen a few times. This chain's CDR3 is CASTSGRFSEQYF. The CDR3 DNA is TGTGCCAGCACTAGCGGGAGATTCAGCGAGCAGTACTTC. The chain combines TRBV6-2 or TRBV6-3 with TRBJ2-7; 10 nucleotides agree with TRBD2. The CDR3 extends over 13 amino acids. Unmatched junction bases numbered 6, after V lost 7 bases and J lost 6 bases. From germline, CDR1 is MNHEY and CDR2 SVGEGT.

This clonotype was counted many times. The genes are TRBV11-2 and TRBJ2-1; TRBD2 agrees at 10 bases. The trim removed 2 bases at V and 8 bases at J, leaving 3 bases unmatched. The CDR3 totals 14 residues. Germline CDR1 and CDR2: SGHAT and FQNNGV. The CDR3 DNA is TGTGCCAGCAGCTTACCCCTAGCGGGAGATGAGCAGTTCTTC. Its protein is CASSLPLAGDEQFF. Looking up the rest from reference TRBV11-2 and TRBJ2-1 gives the full variable domain: EAGVAQSPRYKIIEKRQSVAFWCNPISGHATLYWYQQILGQGPKLLIQFQNNGVVDDSQLPKDRFSAERLKGVDSTLKIQPAKLEDSAVYLCASSLPLAGDEQFFGPGTRLTVL.

This chain joins TRBV2 and TRBJ1-5, with TRBD1 identical over 9 bases. V was pared by 6 bases and J by 1 base, with 4 bases of the junction left unmatched. The CDR3 contains 15 residues. Germline CDR1 is SNHLY and CDR2 is FYNNEI. CDR3 loop: CASSNGQGSNQPQHF. The CDR3 nucleotides are TGTGCCAGCAGCAACGGACAGGGGAGCAATCAGCCCCAGCATTTT.

The gene calls are TRBV6-2 or TRBV6-3 and TRBJ2-7; the match to TRBD1 covers 9 bases. This CDR3 comprises 15 residues. Germline CDR1 is MNHEY and CDR2 is SVGEGT. After removal of 2 bases from V and 4 bases from J, the junction contained 6 bases not matched to a gene. CDR3 sequence (DNA): TGTGCCAGCAGTTACCCTGACAGGGGGATTTACGAGCAGTACTTC. It codes for CASSYPDRGIYEQYF.

With regard to this clonotype: A much larger clone is a single base away; this may be a read error. This chain joins TRBV28 and TRBJ1-2; 9 nucleotides align to TRBD1. The CDR3 spans 15 residues. The germline V gene has CDR1 MDHEN and CDR2 SYDVKM. CDR3 sequence: CAGSFRGQGTHGYTF. CDR3 in DNA: TGTGCCGGCAGTTTCCGTGGACAGGGGACTCATGGCTACACCTTC.

The genes are TRBV19 and TRBJ2-4; 10 bases are a match to TRBD1. Per the germline V gene, CDR1 is LNHDA and CDR2 is SQIVND (reference sequence). The CDR3 length is 16 residues. V dropped 8 bases and J dropped 5; count of bases not matched to a gene: 12. This CDR3 is CASGSRDRGLENIQYF. In nucleotides, the CDR3 is TGTGCCAGTGGATCCCGGGACAGGGGTCTGGAAAACATTCAGTACTTC.

The chain couples TRBV24-1 to TRBJ2-1; either TRBD1 or TRBD2 may fit D (5 bases each). The CDR3 extends over 15 amino acids. V was pared by 5 bases and J by 0 bases, with 10 bases between. CDR1 and CDR2 (germline): KGHDR, SFDVKD. CDR3 residues: CATSVRDDSYNEQFF. The CDR3 bases are TGTGCCACCAGTGTTCGGGACGACTCCTACAATGAGCAGTTCTTC.

This clonotype has just a few counts. The rearrangement links TRBV29-1 to TRBJ2-3, with TRBD2 matching over 8 bases. The CDR3 covers 16 residues. V shed 2 bases and J 1 base; nucleotides not matched to a gene: 8. In germline, CDR1 is SQVTM, CDR2 ANQGSEA. The CDR3 DNA is TGCAGCGTTGAATCGGGACTAGTTCCTGGCACAGATACGCAGTATTTT. Its translation is CSVESGLVPGTDTQYF.

This clonotype turned up a few times. The chain couples TRBV7-2 to TRBJ2-2, with 9 bases identical to TRBD1. The CDR3 spans 21 residues. V lost 2 bases, J lost 3 bases, and 19 bases stayed unmatched. CDR1 SGHTA and CDR2 FQGNSA come from the germline V gene. CDR3 sequence reads: CASSLRLRVDRGDQHTGELFF. The CDR3 nucleotides read TGTGCCAGCAGCTTACGTCTCAGGGTGGACAGGGGCGATCAGCACACCGGGGAGCTGTTTTTT.

At least ten counts were recorded for this clonotype. V is TRBV30 and J is TRBJ2-7; D possibly uses TRBD1 or TRBD2 (5 bases each). CDR1 and CDR2 from the germline V gene are GTSNPN and SVGIG (reference sequence). The V end was cut by 6 bases, the J end by 3 bases, with 9 bases between. The CDR3 is made up of 11 amino acids. The CDR3 is CACVRGYEQYF. The CDR3 coding sequence is TGTGCCTGTGTGAGGGGCTACGAGCAGTACTTC.

V usage is TRBV28 and J usage is TRBJ2-7; the D is unclear. The CDR3 loop spans 14 amino acids. CDR1 is MDHEN, CDR2 SYDVKM, per germline. Trimming pared 7 bases from V and 6 bases from J, leaving 19 bases between. The CDR3 reads CASTSRSRSFEQYF. In nucleotides, the CDR3 is TGTGCCAGCACCTCTCGGTCCCGGTCGTTCGAGCAGTACTTC.

V and J are TRBV29-1 and TRBJ1-1; no reliable D call. Germline V gene lookup returns CDR1 SQVTM and CDR2 ANQGSEA. V shed 0 bases and J shed 11 bases, with 13 bases lying between them. CDR3 length: 12 amino acids. CDR3 in amino acids: CSVEDFGNWAFF. DNA for the CDR3: TGCAGCGTTGAAGATTTCGGGAATTGGGCTTTCTTT. Together with reference TRBV29-1 and TRBJ1-1, the CDR3 gives the full variable domain: SAVISQKPSRDICQRGTSLTIQCQVDSQVTMMFWYRQQPGQSLTLIATANQGSEATYESGFVIDKFPISRPNLTFSTLTVSNMSPEDSSIYLCSVEDFGNWAFFGQGTRLTVV.

The chain uses TRBV28 and TRBJ1-1, with unresolved D. The CDR3 consists of 11 residues. V was shortened by 3 bases and J by 10 bases, with 9 bases between the two germline ends. Per the germline V gene, CDR1 is MDHEN and CDR2 is SYDVKM. The CDR3 sequence is CASSFRNGAFF. The DNA of the CDR3 is TGTGCCAGCAGTTTTCGTAACGGAGCTTTCTTT.